These 31 T cell receptor beta chains came from one sample sequenced in a study of shared clonotypes between healthy human individuals. Clones were sequenced by immunoSEQ multiplex PCR, and TCRdb holds only the in-frame ones, with some missing. Of millions of clones listed, approximately 94% are singletons. Selected positively for CCR7 and CD45RO-negative, naive CD8 cells excluded terminally differentiated effector memory CD45RA+ cells. The sample consisted of naive CD8+ T cells from PBMCs. The receptor set was obtained from a man in his late teens or twenties in good health. Some clones in this sample may be carry-over from other donors' samples.

The rearrangement links TRBV5-5 to TRBJ1-2; D is unresolved. Germline values: CDR1 SGHKS, CDR2 YYEKEE (reference sequence). This CDR3 has 15 residues. Trimming took 0 bases from V and 1 from J, leaving 10 bases between them. The CDR3, as DNA: TGTGCCAGCAGCTTGGAGGGCCCCGTTAACTATGGCTACACCTTC. It translates to CASSLEGPVNYGYTF.

Points on this clone: Different DNA sequences within this sample yield the same CDR3. The chain links TRBV7-9 to TRBJ1-5; D is uncertain. Trimming removed 4 bases from V and 2 bases from J, with 3 bases in between. Germline CDR1 SEHNR, CDR2 FQNEAQ (reference sequence). CDR3 length: 12 residues. Written as DNA, the CDR3 is TGTGCCAGCAGCTGGGGCAATCAGCCCCAGCATTTT. Amino acids: CASSWGNQPQHF.

The chain joins TRBV28 to TRBJ2-1; no clear D gene. V was pared by 3 bases and J by 5 bases, with 17 bases between. Germline V gene sequence: CDR1 MDHEN, CDR2 SYDVKM. The CDR3 extends over 16 amino acids. The CDR3 region has the DNA TGTGCCAGCAGTTTTTTACGCGATCACGGAAACAATGAGCAGTTCTTC. Translated: CASSFLRDHGNNEQFF.

V gene TRBV28 combines with J gene TRBJ2-7; TRBD2 aligns across 10 bases. The CDR3 contains 18 residues. Germline CDR1 and CDR2: MDHEN and SYDVKM. The V segment lost 6 bases and the J segment 5 bases; nucleotides outside the gene matches: 19. This CDR3 reads CASSSPRVLAGISDEQYF. The CDR3 DNA is TGTGCCAGCAGCTCCCCACGGGTACTAGCGGGGATATCGGACGAGCAGTACTTC.

The chain is built from TRBV2 and TRBJ2-7; D may be TRBD1 or TRBD2 (5 bases each). CDR1 and CDR2 from the germline V gene are SNHLY and FYNNEI. V lost 8 bases and J 3 bases, leaving 14 bases between the germline ends. The CDR3 consists of 13 residues. In DNA form, the CDR3 reads TGTGCCAGCCAGACGGGACGCGGCTACGAGCAGTACTTC. Protein: CASQTGRGYEQYF.

The rearrangement links TRBV7-9 to TRBJ1-1, with 9 bases lining up with TRBD1. Germline CDR1 and CDR2: SEHNR and FQNEAQ (reference sequence). The length of the CDR3 is 14 residues. V lost 5 bases, J lost 4 bases, and 5 bases stayed unmatched. The CDR3 loop reads CASSGLTGGTEAFF. The DNA for the CDR3 is TGTGCCAGCAGCGGGCTGACAGGGGGCACTGAAGCTTTCTTT.

The chain combines TRBV27 with TRBJ2-2; tentatively, D is TRBD1 (5 bases). This CDR3 spans 17 amino acids. The germline gives CDR1 MNHEY, CDR2 SMNVEV (reference sequence). The ends were cut back, 2 bases at V and 4 bases at J, with 17 bases in the middle. The CDR3 bases are TGTGCCAGCAGTTTAGGGGTTGGGGCTAGGACCACCGGGGAGCTGTTTTTT. Amino acid sequence: CASSLGVGARTTGELFF.

The V gene is TRBV19, the J gene TRBJ2-7; 9 positions agree with TRBD1. Trimming cost V 5 bases and J 0 bases; bases outside gene matches: 8. The germline gives CDR1 LNHDA, CDR2 SQIVND (reference sequence). The CDR3 has 16 amino acids. CDR3 DNA sequence: TGTGCCAGTAGTCTGACCGGGACAGGGATCTCCTACGAGCAGTACTTC. This encodes CASSLTGTGISYEQYF.

Only one count was recorded for this clone. The J gene is TRBJ2-7, the V gene TRBV2; D call uncertain. In germline, CDR1 is SNHLY, CDR2 FYNNEI. The CDR3 totals 13 residues. The V end lost 4 bases, the J end lost 2 bases, and 9 bases lay between the germline ends. CDR3 nucleotide sequence: TGTGCCAGCAGTGCTTCCAAGACCTACGAGCAGTACTTC. Protein product: CASSASKTYEQYF.

The genes are TRBV13 and TRBJ2-7, with 7 nucleotides matching TRBD2. The V and J ends lost 5 bases and 3 bases, in that order; junction bases with no gene match: 10. CDR1 is PRHDT and CDR2 is FYEKMQ in the germline V gene (reference sequence). The CDR3 covers 15 residues. As DNA, the CDR3 is TGTGCCAGCAGCCCCAGCGGGAAGGTTTTCTACGAGCAGTACTTC. Protein product: CASSPSGKVFYEQYF.

V and J are TRBV5-4 and TRBJ2-5, with D possibly being TRBD2 (6 bases). Trimming took 5 bases from V and 3 from J, leaving 11 bases between them. Germline V gene data show CDR1 as SGHNT and CDR2 as YYREEE (reference sequence). This CDR3 spans 13 amino acids. In nucleotides, the CDR3 is TGTGCCAGCAGGGGGGGACTGGAAGAGACCCAGTACTTC. Protein product: CASRGGLEETQYF.

Concerning this clone itself: Other nucleotide sequences in the sample specify the same CDR3. The chain links TRBV7-9 to TRBJ1-2; the D is unclear. CDR3 length: 13 residues. The germline V gene encodes CDR1 SEHNR and CDR2 FQNEAQ (reference sequence). Trimming pared 1 base from V and 5 bases from J, leaving 8 bases between. In nucleotides, the CDR3 is TGTGCCAGCAGCTTAGGCCAACCGTATGGCTACACCTTC. Encoded protein: CASSLGQPYGYTF.

The chain joins TRBV11-3 to TRBJ1-1; D possibly corresponds to TRBD1 (6 bases). Trimming stripped 2 bases from V and 7 bases from J, with 11 bases between. CDR3 size: 13 residues. The germline gives CDR1 SGHNT, CDR2 YENEEA. The CDR3 nucleotides are TGTGCCAGCAGCTTAACGGGGGCGAATGAAGCTTTCTTT. It yields the protein CASSLTGANEAFF.

This clone was counted a few times. The chain carries TRBV7-2 and TRBJ2-7, with 7 bases aligning to TRBD2. CDR1 is SGHTA, CDR2 FQGNSA, per germline. Trimming removed 2 bases from V and 5 bases from J; junction bases left unmatched: 6. This CDR3 comprises 14 residues. The CDR3 DNA reads as TGTGCCAGCAGCTTACCGACTAGCCGGAACGAGCAGTACTTC. It yields the protein CASSLPTSRNEQYF.

The chain couples TRBV4-3 to TRBJ2-7; TRBD2 agrees at 15 bases. This CDR3 has 16 residues. Germline loops: CDR1 LGHNA, CDR2 YSLEER. J was trimmed by 5 bases and V by 1 base; bases with no gene match: 3. CDR3 loop: CASSQGTSGRGNEQYF. CDR3 sequence (DNA): TGCGCCAGCAGCCAAGGGACTAGCGGGAGGGGAAACGAGCAGTACTTC.

This chain connects TRBV4-1 to TRBJ2-1; 7 bases are a match to TRBD2. V trimming: 9 bases; J trimming: 4 bases; junction bases outside the gene matches: 9. Per the germline V gene, CDR1 is MGHRA and CDR2 is YSYEKL. This CDR3 comprises 14 residues. In nucleotides, the CDR3 is TGCGCCAGTCGTCCTAGCGGAGGATACAATGAGCAGTTCTTC. Its translation is CASRPSGGYNEQFF.

This sequence joins TRBV6-1 and TRBJ2-3; D call uncertain. The V and J ends lost 3 bases and 3 bases respectively, with 7 bases between them. The V gene's germline CDR1 is MNHNS and CDR2 SASEGT. The CDR3 loop spans 13 amino acids. The CDR3 sequence: CASSDRKTDTQYF. DNA of the CDR3: TGTGCCAGCAGTGATAGGAAAACAGATACGCAGTATTTT.

This rearrangement joins TRBV28 to TRBJ2-7; possibly TRBD1 for D (6 bases). Looked up from germline, CDR1 is MDHEN and CDR2 is SYDVKM. The V gene lost 9 bases and the J gene lost 3 bases, with 18 bases spanning the gap. The CDR3 has 14 amino acids. Here the CDR3 DNA reads TGTGCCAGTCGCTCAACAGGGACCCGCTACGAGCAGTACTTC. Amino acid sequence: CASRSTGTRYEQYF.

V gene TRBV11-2 combines with J gene TRBJ2-4; 7 positions agree with TRBD2. This CDR3 has 16 amino acids. Per the germline V gene, CDR1 is SGHAT and CDR2 is FQNNGV. With V trimmed by 0 bases and J by 4 bases, 6 bases remained unmatched. CDR3 residues: CASSLDPAGLKNIQYF. Here the CDR3 DNA reads TGTGCCAGCAGCTTAGACCCAGCGGGATTAAAAAACATTCAGTACTTC.

Of note for this clone: As the CDR3 is not closed by the conserved phenylalanine or tryptophan, this likely results from a read error. Because the CDR3's place on the DNA is in doubt, the DNA is left out and the CDR3 is given as listed by TCRdb. The gene calls are TRBV25-1 and TRBJ1-2. The V gene's germline CDR1 is MGHDK and CDR2 SYGVNS. The CDR3 is 12 residues long, counting both termini. The CDR3 region is CASSEFVCGSLL.

This sequence joins TRBV7-3 and TRBJ2-7; possible D gene TRBD1, 5 bases. V shed 0 bases and J shed 3 bases, with 12 bases lying between them. This CDR3 is built from 15 residues. The V gene's germline CDR1 is SGHTA and CDR2 FQGTGA. The CDR3 loop reads CASSLTLGEVYEQYF. The CDR3 DNA follows: TGTGCCAGCAGCTTAACATTAGGGGAAGTCTACGAGCAGTACTTC.

V usage is TRBV9 and J usage is TRBJ2-1; weak D call: TRBD2 (6 bases). From germline, CDR1 is SGDLS and CDR2 YYNGEE. V was trimmed by 0 bases and J by 10 bases, leaving 14 bases between them. The CDR3 is 14 amino acids. The CDR3 protein is CASSVGLVFLEQFF. The CDR3 region has the DNA TGTGCCAGCAGCGTAGGACTAGTCTTTTTAGAGCAGTTCTTC.

V and J are TRBV5-1 and TRBJ1-1, with 7 nucleotides matching TRBD1. Germline-derived CDR1 and CDR2 are SGHRS and YFSETQ. CDR3 length equals 15 residues. With 3 bases clipped from V and 6 bases from J, the junction kept 11 bases outside the gene matches. The CDR3 sequence: CASSSRDSPGPEAFF. CDR3 sequence (DNA): TGCGCCAGCAGCTCCCGGGACAGCCCCGGTCCTGAAGCTTTCTTT.

This chain links TRBV7-3 with TRBJ1-1; D is possibly TRBD1 (6 bases). Germline CDR1 and CDR2: SGHTA and FQGTGA. The ends were cut back, 2 bases at V and 0 bases at J, with 16 bases in the middle. This CDR3 has 17 residues. The CDR3 DNA sequence: TGTGCCAGCAGCTTATGGTACAGGGTGGGGCTGAACACTGAAGCTTTCTTT. Translation gives CASSLWYRVGLNTEAFF.

The V and J genes are TRBV5-1 and TRBJ2-5; no firm D call. The CDR3 contains 17 residues. The germline V and J ends were trimmed by 6 bases and 5 bases, with 26 bases remaining between them. Germline V gene data show CDR1 as SGHRS and CDR2 as YFSETQ. This CDR3 is CASTHGPSVVGGETQYF. The CDR3 region has the DNA TGCGCCAGCACCCACGGGCCCTCGGTCGTGGGCGGCGAGACCCAGTACTTC.

V is TRBV5-1 and J is TRBJ1-1; D is uncertain. Germline CDR1 is SGHRS and CDR2 is YFSETQ. CDR3 size: 13 residues. Trimming cost V 4 bases and J 6 bases, with 13 bases left between them. CDR3 loop: CASSHQGHAEAFF. CDR3 DNA sequence: TGCGCCAGCAGCCACCAAGGGCACGCTGAAGCTTTCTTT.

The rearrangement joins TRBV5-6 to TRBJ2-5; D perhaps matches TRBD1 (6 bases). The J call may be incorrect, as the DNA end agrees better with TRBJ2-7. This CDR3 region has 13 residues. In germline, CDR1 is SGHDT, CDR2 YYEEEE. The CDR3 spells CASTAGDNYEQYF. The DNA for the CDR3 is TGTGCCAGCACGGCAGGGGACAACTACGAGCAGTACTTC.

In regard to this clone: Different DNA sequences within this sample yield the same CDR3. V is TRBV28 and J is TRBJ2-7; 7 bases match TRBD2. The CDR3 length is 14 residues. V trimming: 3 bases; J trimming: 0 bases; junction bases outside the gene matches: 2. Germline V gene data show CDR1 as MDHEN and CDR2 as SYDVKM. CDR3 sequence (DNA): TGTGCCAGCAGTTTTCGCGGGAGCTCCTACGAGCAGTACTTC. This encodes CASSFRGSSYEQYF. Looking up the rest from reference TRBV28 and TRBJ2-7 gives the full variable domain: DVKVTQSSRYLVKRTGEKVFLECVQDMDHENMFWYRQDPGLGLRLIYFSYDVKMKEKGDIPEGYSVSREKKERFSLILESASTNQTSMYLCASSFRGSSYEQYFGPGTRLTVT.

Concerning this clone: This same CDR3 is encoded by further DNA sequences in the sample. The chain links TRBV9 to TRBJ2-1, with 12 bases that match TRBD2. Per germline, CDR1 SGDLS and CDR2 YYNGEE. V was pared by 0 bases and J by 8 bases, with 3 bases of the junction left unmatched. This CDR3 has 15 amino acids. The chain's CDR3 is CASSVALAGGDEQFF. The CDR3 bases are TGTGCCAGCAGCGTAGCCCTAGCGGGAGGGGATGAGCAGTTCTTC.

The chain has TRBV28 and TRBJ2-5, with 8 bases fitting TRBD2. TRBJ2-7 matches the DNA end more closely, so the J call is doubtful. The CDR3 totals 15 residues. The V gene's germline CDR1 is MDHEN and CDR2 SYDVKM. The DNA for the CDR3 is TGTGCCAGCAGTTTAGGGGGGACTAGAAACTACGAGCAGTACTTC. Translating it yields CASSLGGTRNYEQYF.

The J gene is TRBJ2-5, the V gene TRBV5-6; tentative D call: TRBD1 (5 bases). This CDR3 is 17 amino acids long. CDR1 SGHDT and CDR2 YYEEEE come from the germline V gene. The V and J ends lost 1 base and 7 bases respectively, with 23 bases between them. The CDR3 bases are TGTGCCAGCAGCTTGTCGGAATCCGAGGTAGGTAGGGGGACCCAGTACTTC. Translation: CASSLSESEVGRGTQYF.